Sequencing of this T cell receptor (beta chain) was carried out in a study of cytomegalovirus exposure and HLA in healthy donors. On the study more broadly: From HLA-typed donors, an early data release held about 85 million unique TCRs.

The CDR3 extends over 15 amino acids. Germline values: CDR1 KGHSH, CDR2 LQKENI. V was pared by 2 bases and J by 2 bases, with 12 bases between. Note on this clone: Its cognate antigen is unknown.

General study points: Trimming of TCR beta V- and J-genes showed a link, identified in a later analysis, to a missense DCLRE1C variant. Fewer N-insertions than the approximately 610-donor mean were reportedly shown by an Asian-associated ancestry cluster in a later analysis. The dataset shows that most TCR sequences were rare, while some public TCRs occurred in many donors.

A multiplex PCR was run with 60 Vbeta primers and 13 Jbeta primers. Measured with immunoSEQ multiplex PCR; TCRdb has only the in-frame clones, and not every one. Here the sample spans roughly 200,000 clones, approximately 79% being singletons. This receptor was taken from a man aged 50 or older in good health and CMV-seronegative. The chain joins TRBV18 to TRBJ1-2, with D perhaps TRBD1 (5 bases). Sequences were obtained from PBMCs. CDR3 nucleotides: TGTGCCAGCTCACCAGGGGCAGTACCCAACTATGGCTACACCTTC. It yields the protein CASSPGAVPNYGYTF. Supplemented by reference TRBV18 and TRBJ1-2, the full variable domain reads NAGVMQNPRHLVRRRGQEARLRCSPMKGHSHVYWYRQLPEEGLKFMVYLQKENIIDESGMPKERFSAEFPKEGPSILRIQQVVRGDSAAYFCASSPGAVPNYGYTFGSGTRLTVV.